This T cell receptor beta chain was recorded in a study of CD8 T cells in Susac syndrome. Controls were age- and sex-matched healthy donors. The CD8+ and CD4+ T cells were negatively isolated, with the TEMRA cells enriched by FACS. The CDR3 is 15 amino acids. Germline CDR1 is SSHAT and CDR2 is FNYEAQ (reference sequence). This clonotype was seen a few times. A read error may account for a junction end that differs from germline. Random hexamers were used to reverse transcribe an amount of about 0.5 to 1 ug RNA. Across 54 Vbeta and 13 Jbeta, immunoSEQ multiplex PCR amplified TCR beta CDR3. Using its own MiXCR run on the immunoSEQ multiplex PCR reads, TCRdb lists one record per CDR3 protein. Here the sample spans some 150,000 distinct CDR3 sequences, roughly 94% being singletons.

Sample: CD4+ T cells from PBMCs. This receptor was identified in a human donor in good health. V gene TRBV7-7 combines with J gene TRBJ2-3; 13 bases agree with TRBD2. As DNA, the CDR3 is TGTGCTAGCAGCTTGGGACTAGCGGGGACAGATACGCAGTATTTT. Translation: CASSLGLAGTDTQYF.